One sample yielded the 6 T cell receptor beta chains listed below, sequenced in a study of beta chain features in type 1 diabetes. Study-level findings and limits: For Type 1 diabetes patients, all four CD4+ subsets carried TCRB CDR3s that were moderately but significantly shorter.

Their antigens remain unidentified. Of the isolated RNA, all was reverse transcribed, and so the sequenced material was expressed TCRB transcripts. The repertoire was sequenced with immunoSEQ multiplex PCR; TCRdb's copy has only in-frame clones and lacks some. The sample consists of 250,000 to 350,000 clones, 15% of them appearing once. Material for sequencing was naive CD4+ T cells from blood. These receptor sequences come from a man aged 18 to 29 with type 1 diabetes.

This clone was picked up a small number of times. This rearrangement joins TRBV18 to TRBJ1-1; 8 bases agree with TRBD1. With 4 bases clipped from V and 2 bases from J, the junction kept 9 bases outside the gene matches. The CDR3 is 16 amino acids. Germline values: CDR1 KGHSH, CDR2 LQKENI. CDR3 loop: CASSQQGVATNTEAFF. The CDR3 DNA reads TGTGCCAGCTCACAACAGGGGGTGGCGACTAACACTGAAGCTTTCTTT.

This clone was detected only a few times. This sequence joins TRBV25-1 and TRBJ1-1, with D uncertain. The germline V gene encodes CDR1 MGHDK and CDR2 SYGVNS. The CDR3 is 13 residues long. V was trimmed by 6 bases and J by 4 bases, leaving 12 bases between them. CDR3: CASSGWGGTEAFF. CDR3 nucleotide sequence: TGTGCCAGCAGCGGTTGGGGAGGCACTGAAGCTTTCTTT. Together with reference TRBV25-1 and TRBJ1-1, the CDR3 gives the full variable domain: EADIYQTPRYLVIGTGKKITLECSQTMGHDKMYWYQQDPGMELHLIHYSYGVNSTEKGDLSSESTVSRIRTEHFPLTLESARPSHTSQYLCASSGWGGTEAFFGQGTRLTVV.

A few counts support this clone. V is TRBV5-4 and J is TRBJ1-1; no definite D call. V was pared by 0 bases and J by 8 bases, with 8 bases between. This CDR3 contains 12 residues. Germline CDR1 SGHNT, CDR2 YYREEE (reference sequence). The CDR3, as DNA: TGTGCCAGCAGCTTGGAGAGGGCGGAAGCTTTCTTT. Encoded protein: CASSLERAEAFF.

Worth noting for this clone: This CDR3 is also generated by other DNA sequences in the sample. J is TRBJ2-3 and V is TRBV30; the D is unclear. This CDR3 contains 12 residues. The germline CDR1 and CDR2 sequences are GTSNPN and SVGIG (reference sequence). Trimming left V 1 base short and J 2 bases short, with 4 bases between. CDR3 protein: CAWSASTDTQYF. CDR3 bases: TGTGCCTGGAGTGCCTCCACAGATACGCAGTATTTT.

This clone was counted between two and nine times. The rearrangement uses TRBV11-3 and TRBJ2-1; TRBD2 matches at 8 bases. Germline V lookup: CDR1 SGHNT, CDR2 YENEEA. V was clipped by 1 base and J by 10 bases; unmatched bases: 3. The CDR3 totals 13 residues. CDR3 nucleotide sequence: TGTGCCAGCAGCTTAGGTGTAGCGGGGGAGCAGTTCTTC. Translated, it gives CASSLGVAGEQFF.

The chain links TRBV5-1 to TRBJ2-7; 8 bases agree with TRBD1. The junction had 11 bases not matched to a gene; V was cut back by 4 bases and J by 5 bases. The germline gives CDR1 SGHRS, CDR2 YFSETQ. The CDR3 extends over 15 amino acids. CDR3: CASSTGQGAPHEQYF. CDR3 DNA: TGCGCCAGCAGCACCGGACAGGGCGCCCCCCACGAGCAGTACTTC.